A single sample gave rise to the 5 T cell receptor beta chains below, sequenced in a study of blood T cell repertoires in COVID-19. Some clones are missing from TCRdb's copy, which holds only in-frame ones; the method was immunoSEQ multiplex PCR. The table records about 280,000 clones, approximately 81% of them present only once. The sample was PBMCs or T cells enriched from blood (not recorded which). Receptors were obtained from a woman between 45 and 60 years old who had recovered from COVID-19.

The chain has TRBV5-1 and TRBJ2-2, with TRBD2 matching over 8 bases. The CDR3 runs 14 residues. From germline, CDR1 is SGHRS and CDR2 YFSETQ. V lost 10 bases and J lost 0; bases outside the gene matches: 5. CDR3 nucleotide sequence: TGCGCCGGGCGGGAGGCCGCGAACACCGGGGAGCTGTTTTTT. It codes for CAGREAANTGELFF.

This chain joins TRBV21-1 and TRBJ1-6; the table's D gene call, TRBD1, was not cross checked with the DNA. TRBV21-1 is marked as a pseudogene. This CDR3 spans 18 amino acids. The CDR3 protein is CASKEGERKKLYNSPLHF. CDR3 DNA: TGTGCCAGCAAAGAAGGGGAAAGAAAAAAATTATATAATTCACCCCTCCACTTT.

Notes on this clone: The sample carries other DNA sequences with the same CDR3. The chain carries TRBV21-1 and TRBJ1-5; the DNA was not used to check the table's D call, TRBD1. TRBV21-1 is annotated as a pseudogene. CDR3 length: 16 residues. CDR3 protein: CASSKGGTGYGQPQHF. The CDR3 nucleotides read TGTGCCAGCAGCAAAGGCGGGACAGGTTATGGCCAGCCCCAGCATTTT.

CDR3 protein: CASRRTGLGNQPQHF. DNA for the CDR3: TGTGCCAGCAGGCGGACAGGGTTAGGCAATCAGCCCCAGCATTTT. The chain uses TRBV2 and TRBJ1-5; TRBD1 agrees at 8 bases. CDR3 length equals 15 residues. From germline, CDR1 is SNHLY and CDR2 FYNNEI. With 6 bases clipped from V and 2 bases from J, the junction kept 6 bases outside the gene matches. The variable domain in full, with the rest retrieved from reference TRBV2 and TRBJ1-5, is EPEVTQTPSHQVTQMGQEVILRCVPISNHLYFYWYRQILGQKVEFLVSFYNNEISEKSEIFDDQFSVERPDGSNFTLKIRSTKLEDSAMYFCASRRTGLGNQPQHFGDGTRLSIL.

This chain connects TRBV4-3 to TRBJ1-1; D is uncertain. V was shortened by 0 bases and J by 10 bases, with 12 bases between the two germline ends. Germline loops: CDR1 LGHNA, CDR2 YSLEER. The CDR3 loop spans 13 amino acids. CDR3: CASSQEIGFGAFF. As DNA, the CDR3 is TGCGCCAGCAGCCAAGAGATCGGGTTTGGAGCTTTCTTT.